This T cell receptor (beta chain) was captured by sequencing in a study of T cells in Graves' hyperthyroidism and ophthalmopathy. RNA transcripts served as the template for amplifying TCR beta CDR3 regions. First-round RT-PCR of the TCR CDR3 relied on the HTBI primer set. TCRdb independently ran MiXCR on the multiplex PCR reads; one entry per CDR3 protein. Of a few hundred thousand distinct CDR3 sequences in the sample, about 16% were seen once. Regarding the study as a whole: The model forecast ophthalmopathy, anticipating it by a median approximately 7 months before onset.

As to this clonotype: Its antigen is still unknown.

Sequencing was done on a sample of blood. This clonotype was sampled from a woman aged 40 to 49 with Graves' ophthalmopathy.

In nucleotides, the CDR3 is TGTGCCAGCAGTTTAGCCAGAATCCGGACAGGGAGAAGCGGCAATGAGCAGTTCTTC. Residues: CASSLARIRTGRSGNEQFF. The V call is TRBV12-3 or TRBV12-4, the J call TRBJ2-1, with TRBD1 matching over 8 bases. The CDR3 covers 19 residues. With 0 bases clipped from V and 6 bases from J, the junction kept 16 bases outside the gene matches.